These 7 T cell receptor beta chains originate from one sample sequenced in a study of radiotherapy plus CTLA-4 blockade in lung cancer. Assay used: immunoSEQ multiplex PCR; TCRdb lists only in-frame clones, some missing. The sample has about 41,000 clones, about 72% seen once. Specimen: peripheral blood, collected from a patient treated with radiotherapy plus ipilimumab. Source of these receptors: a human donor with non-small cell lung cancer who had stable disease on radiotherapy plus ipilimumab.

The chain carries TRBV6-5 and TRBJ1-6; 8 bases fit TRBD1. J lost 11 bases, V lost 8 bases, and 11 bases had no gene match. CDR1 and CDR2 (germline): MNHEY, SVGAGI. CDR3 length equals 14 residues. The CDR3 nucleotides read TGTGCCAGCCAGGACAGGGCCTTGGGGACACCCCTCCACTTT. This encodes CASQDRALGTPLHF.

In its sample, this clone was seen once. The rearrangement links TRBV10-2 to TRBJ2-1; TRBD2 matches at 14 bases. With V trimmed by 7 bases and J by 5 bases, 1 base remained unmatched. This CDR3 region has 14 residues. Germline loops: CDR1 WSHSY, CDR2 SAAADI. This CDR3 reads CASKTSGGDNEQFF. CDR3 DNA sequence: TGCGCCAGCAAGACTAGCGGGGGGGACAATGAGCAGTTCTTC.

The CDR3 sequence is CASSLGDSVVSGANVLTF. DNA for the CDR3: TGCGCCAGCAGCTTAGGCGACAGTGTAGTCTCTGGGGCCAACGTCCTGACTTTC. The chain has TRBV5-1 and TRBJ2-6; possibly TRBD1 for D (5 bases). V shed 2 bases and J shed 0 bases, with 15 bases lying between them. Germline V gene lookup returns CDR1 SGHRS and CDR2 YFSETQ. The CDR3 extends over 18 amino acids.

This clone appeared a few times. This chain connects TRBV5-1 to TRBJ2-1; 9 bases align to TRBD2. This CDR3 comprises 16 residues. CDR1 SGHRS and CDR2 YFSETQ come from the germline V gene. V lost 0 bases and J lost 5; bases outside the gene matches: 6. CDR3 sequence reads: CASSLAVTSGHNEQFF. For the CDR3, the DNA is TGCGCCAGCAGCTTGGCAGTGACTAGCGGACACAATGAGCAGTTCTTC.

The chain uses TRBV5-5 and TRBJ1-1; 7 bases are a match to TRBD1. CDR3 length: 13 residues. Germline CDR1 SGHKS, CDR2 YYEKEE (reference sequence). V dropped 4 bases and J dropped 1; count of bases not matched to a gene: 1. The CDR3 DNA sequence: TGTGCCAGCAGCCGACAGGGGAACACTGAAGCTTTCTTT. The encoded protein is CASSRQGNTEAFF.

This clone is a singleton in its sample. This chain links TRBV2 with TRBJ1-2, with 8 nucleotides matching TRBD1. The CDR3 extends over 13 amino acids. Trimming took 8 bases from V and 5 from J; bases not matched to a gene: 7. Germline V lookup: CDR1 SNHLY, CDR2 FYNNEI. CDR3 DNA sequence: TGTGCCAGCCTTATCGGGACAGGATATGGCTACACCTTC. As protein: CASLIGTGYGYTF.

Notes on this clone: Other nucleotide sequences in the sample specify the same CDR3. The chain couples TRBV19 to TRBJ1-2; 9 nucleotides agree with TRBD1. The germline V gene has CDR1 LNHDA and CDR2 SQIVND (reference sequence). The J segment lost 1 base and the V segment lost 3 bases, leaving 3 bases of the junction unmatched. This CDR3 is built from 15 residues. CDR3 protein: CASSIPDRGNYGYTF. DNA of the CDR3: TGTGCCAGTAGTATTCCGGACAGGGGTAACTATGGCTACACCTTC.